Sequencing of this T cell receptor (beta chain) was carried out in a study of blood T cell repertoires in COVID-19. Background on the study: Some COVID-19 samples were acute and others convalescent; all came from the United States, Italy and Spain. Nucleic acid was either cDNA or gDNA, and it came from T cells, B-cell-depleted T cells, or PBMCs.

In the original processing: Reference gene primers were amplified, and this amplification served to estimate nucleated cell counts. Profiling relied on immunoSEQ multiplex PCR, and the TCRdb table lists in-frame clones only, not all of them. V and J calls and clone size are those listed in that table; D and trimming were worked out from the DNA. Here the sample spans 50,000 to 60,000 clones, 70% to 90% being singletons. The CDR3 contains 13 residues. Trimming left V 5 bases short and J 6 bases short, with 11 bases between. CDR1 and CDR2 from the germline V gene are MDHEN and SYDVKM. Material for sequencing was peripheral blood. The chain combines TRBV28 with TRBJ2-1; D gene ambiguous. The receptor comes from a human donor in a cohort sampled during active COVID-19. CDR3 sequence (DNA): TGTGCCAGCAGTCGGCTTGGGCGCAATGAGCAGTTCTTC. Residues: CASSRLGRNEQFF.